One TCR beta chain is described in this entry. It was with 60 Vbeta and 13 Jbeta primers that the PCR ran. Some clones are missing from TCRdb's copy, which holds only in-frame ones; the method was immunoSEQ multiplex PCR. The sample shows about 210,000 clones, around 82% of them seen only once. This specimen comes from a study of cytomegalovirus exposure and HLA in healthy donors. Germline-derived CDR1 and CDR2 are MDHEN and SYDVKM. The CDR3 sequence is 15 residues long. V was trimmed by 4 bases and J by 5 bases, leaving 15 bases between them. J is TRBJ1-5 and V is TRBV28; a possible D gene is TRBD1 (6 bases). The sequence came from a woman between 25 and 40 years old in good health and CMV-seropositive. Sequencing used PBMCs. The chain's CDR3 is CASSSIQGMYQPQHF. Written as DNA, the CDR3 is TGTGCCAGCAGTTCCATCCAGGGGATGTATCAGCCCCAGCATTTT.